This passage covers 20 T cell receptor beta chains from one sample sequenced in a study of cytomegalovirus exposure and HLA in healthy donors. PCR involved 60 Vbeta and 13 Jbeta primers. The data were produced by immunoSEQ multiplex PCR, yet TCRdb's version contains in-frame clones alone and is incomplete. This table holds about 170,000 clones, approximately 78% found once. The source material was PBMCs. The origin of the receptors is a girl aged 2-10 years in good health and CMV-seropositive.

V is TRBV5-6 and J is TRBJ1-2, with 8 bases fitting TRBD1. V lost 2 bases, J lost 7 bases, and 4 bases stayed unmatched. CDR3 length: 13 residues. The V gene's germline CDR1 is SGHDT and CDR2 YYEEEE. The CDR3 loop reads CASSFPGGSGYTF. The CDR3 region has the DNA TGTGCCAGCAGCTTCCCAGGGGGCTCTGGCTACACCTTC.

The chain employs TRBV28 and TRBJ2-5; D gene ambiguous. The germline CDR1 and CDR2 sequences are MDHEN and SYDVKM. This CDR3 is 16 amino acids long. Trimming took 4 bases from V and 5 from J, leaving 20 bases between them. As DNA, the CDR3 is TGTGCCAGCAGTTCCACCCACAGTGGGCTTAGGGAGACCCAGTACTTC. Its translation is CASSSTHSGLRETQYF.

V usage is TRBV19 and J usage is TRBJ2-5; D is perhaps TRBD2 (5 bases). V was clipped by 4 bases and J by 5 bases, with 11 bases between them. Germline loops: CDR1 LNHDA, CDR2 SQIVND (reference sequence). CDR3 size: 13 residues. DNA for the CDR3: TGTGCCAGTAGTACGGGATGGCGGGAGACCCAGTACTTC. Its translation: CASSTGWRETQYF.

This chain links TRBV19 with TRBJ2-7; possibly TRBD1 for D (6 bases). Germline CDR1 and CDR2: LNHDA and SQIVND (reference sequence). This CDR3 has 15 residues. V was clipped by 1 base and J by 3 bases, with 13 bases between them. The CDR3 loop reads CASSIAIGQYYEQYF. The CDR3 nucleotides read TGTGCCAGTAGTATAGCCATAGGACAGTACTACGAGCAGTACTTC.

On this clone: The same CDR3 arises from other DNA sequences in this sample as well. The CDR3 DNA reads as TGCGCCAGCAGCTTGGCGGGGTCTGGGGCCAACGTCCTGACTTTC. Translated, it gives CASSLAGSGANVLTF. The V and J genes are TRBV5-1 and TRBJ2-6; D perhaps matches TRBD2 (5 bases). The CDR3 spans 15 residues. V gave up 0 bases and J gave up 1 base, with 5 bases separating them. The germline CDR1 and CDR2 sequences are SGHRS and YFSETQ.

The chain employs TRBV29-1 and TRBJ1-1; D uncertain. CDR1 is SQVTM, CDR2 ANQGSEA, per germline. V lost 2 bases and J lost 3, with 19 bases in between. The CDR3 extends over 16 amino acids. The CDR3 nucleotides are TGCAGCGTTGAACCGTCTAAAGTGCCCATCGACACTGAAGCTTTCTTT. Its protein product is CSVEPSKVPIDTEAFF.

J is TRBJ1-2 and V is TRBV15; TRBD1 agrees at 9 bases. The CDR3 sequence is 13 residues long. The ends lost 0 bases at V and 8 bases at J; junction bases unmatched: 1. CDR1 LNHNV and CDR2 YYDKDF come from the germline V gene (reference sequence). The CDR3 reads CATSRDGTGGYTF. CDR3 DNA sequence: TGTGCCACCAGCAGAGATGGGACAGGGGGCTACACCTTC. The entire variable domain, with the rest obtained from reference TRBV15 and TRBJ1-2, is as follows: DAMVIQNPRYQVTQFGKPVTLSCSQTLNHNVMYWYQQKSSQAPKLLFHYYDKDFNNEADTPDNFQSRRPNTSFCFLDIRSPGLGDTAMYLCATSRDGTGGYTFGSGTRLTVV.

This chain uses TRBV10-2 with TRBJ1-5, with D perhaps matching TRBD1 (5 bases). CDR3 length: 14 amino acids. In germline, CDR1 is WSHSY, CDR2 SAAADI. The V end lost 8 bases, the J end lost 4 bases, and 15 bases lay between the germline ends. Here the CDR3 DNA reads TGCGCCAGCCAGGAGGGGCAGTCAAATCAGCCCCAGCATTTT. Its translation: CASQEGQSNQPQHF.

The rearrangement joins TRBV6-8 to TRBJ2-6; 7 positions match TRBD1. This CDR3 has 17 residues. The germline V gene has CDR1 MNHGY and CDR2 SAAAGT. V gave up 10 bases and J gave up 0 bases; unmatched junction bases: 12. As DNA, the CDR3 is TGTGCCACCCGAAGACAGGGCTCCCTCTCTGGGGCCAACGTCCTGACTTTC. It encodes CATRRQGSLSGANVLTF.

The V call is TRBV7-3, the J call TRBJ2-1; TRBD2 might be the D (5 bases). This CDR3 has 17 amino acids. Deletions cut 2 bases from V and 0 bases from J, with 14 bases between. Germline assignment: CDR1 SGHTA and CDR2 FQGTGA. The CDR3 here is CASSLGVAGSSYNEQFF. CDR3 coding DNA: TGTGCCAGCAGCTTAGGTGTGGCGGGTTCCTCCTACAATGAGCAGTTCTTC.

The J gene is TRBJ2-3, the V gene TRBV28; no reliable D call. The CDR3 has 13 amino acids. From germline, CDR1 is MDHEN and CDR2 SYDVKM. V was clipped by 3 bases and J by 5 bases, with 9 bases between them. CDR3 DNA: TGTGCCAGCAGTTTCACTACTGGAGATACGCAGTATTTT. Protein product: CASSFTTGDTQYF.

CDR3 sequence (DNA): TGTGCCAGCAGTGACTCGATGGACAGGACGGGTGAAGCTTTCTTT. Protein sequence: CASSDSMDRTGEAFF. V and J are TRBV6-4 and TRBJ1-1; 7 bases fit TRBD1. V gave up 0 bases and J gave up 7 bases; unmatched junction bases: 8. The CDR3 is made up of 15 amino acids. The germline V gene has CDR1 MRHNA and CDR2 SNTAGT.

The chain recombines TRBV29-1 with TRBJ2-4; 8 bases are a match to TRBD1. Germline CDR1 is SQVTM and CDR2 is ANQGSEA. J was trimmed by 7 bases and V by 6 bases; bases with no gene match: 5. This CDR3 contains 12 residues. The CDR3 is CSVHTGGNIQYF. The CDR3 DNA reads as TGCAGCGTGCATACAGGGGGGAACATTCAGTACTTC.

The rearrangement joins TRBV6-5 to TRBJ1-5, with 7 bases lining up with TRBD1. The CDR3 spans 15 residues. Trimming at V came to 6 bases and at J to 1 base, leaving 6 bases not matched to a gene. Germline CDR1 reads MNHEY; CDR2 reads SVGAGI. In DNA, the CDR3 is TGTGCCAGCAGCTGGGGACAGCAGAGCAATCAGCCCCAGCATTTT. It encodes CASSWGQQSNQPQHF.

The chain couples TRBV6-1 to TRBJ2-7, with D perhaps matching TRBD2 (5 bases). V lost 2 bases and J lost 0, with 14 bases in between. From germline, CDR1 is MNHNS and CDR2 SASEGT. CDR3 length: 16 residues. CDR3 amino acids: CASSELLLAYSYEQYF. The CDR3 nucleotides are TGTGCCAGCAGTGAATTGTTATTAGCGTACTCCTACGAGCAGTACTTC.

J is TRBJ1-1 and V is TRBV4-1; a weak D match, TRBD1 (5 bases). Germline-derived CDR1 and CDR2 are MGHRA and YSYEKL. The CDR3 runs 13 residues. V was clipped by 4 bases and J by 11 bases, with 17 bases between them. CDR3 protein: CASSLTGPKGAFF. In DNA, the CDR3 is TGCGCCAGCAGCCTAACAGGACCAAAGGGGGCTTTCTTT.

In its sample, this clone was seen once. V gene TRBV19 combines with J gene TRBJ1-4, with no clear D. Germline values: CDR1 LNHDA, CDR2 SQIVND (reference sequence). V was trimmed by 3 bases and J by 2 bases, leaving 13 bases between them. The CDR3 contains 16 residues. The CDR3 region is CASSIPGGLTNEKLFF. CDR3 coding DNA: TGTGCCAGTAGTATCCCGGGAGGGCTCACTAATGAAAAACTGTTTTTT. Combining the CDR3 with reference TRBV19 and TRBJ1-4 gives the whole variable domain DGGITQSPKYLFRKEGQNVTLSCEQNLNHDAMYWYRQDPGQGLRLIYYSQIVNDFQKGDIAEGYSVSREKKESFPLTVTSAQKNPTAFYLCASSIPGGLTNEKLFFGSGTQLSVL.

This clone was counted only a few times. The chain joins TRBV6-6 to TRBJ2-7; TRBD2 agrees at 7 bases. This CDR3 contains 14 residues. V lost 6 bases, J lost 2 bases, and 7 bases stayed unmatched. CDR1 and CDR2 (germline): MNHNY, SVGAGI (reference sequence). CDR3 DNA sequence: TGTGCCAGCAGCCATGGGGGGGTACCCTACGAGCAGTACTTC. Translating gives CASSHGGVPYEQYF.

The rearrangement links TRBV2 to TRBJ2-1; 14 nucleotides line up with TRBD2. The V gene's germline CDR1 is SNHLY and CDR2 FYNNEI. Trimming took 0 bases from V and 5 from J; bases not matched to a gene: 6. This CDR3 comprises 18 residues. CDR3 residues: CASSEALGTSGGNNEQFF. CDR3 DNA sequence: TGTGCCAGCAGTGAAGCGCTAGGGACTAGCGGGGGTAACAATGAGCAGTTCTTC.

This clone was observed once. The chain recombines TRBV19 with TRBJ2-6; 10 bases agree with TRBD2. J gave up 4 bases and V 3 bases, and 9 bases lay outside the gene matches. Germline V CDR1 and CDR2: LNHDA, SQIVND (reference sequence). The CDR3 consists of 18 residues. The CDR3 is CASSILGLAKAGANVLTF. For the CDR3, the DNA is TGTGCCAGTAGTATTTTGGGACTAGCGAAGGCGGGGGCCAACGTCCTGACTTTC.